These 7 T cell receptor beta chains originate from one sample sequenced in a study of blood T cell repertoires in COVID-19. Assay: immunoSEQ multiplex PCR; the TCRdb copy retains only in-frame clones and omits some. The table includes about 52,000 clones, approximately 83% detected once. Sample: peripheral blood. The receptors derive from a man between 70 and 80 years old with active COVID-19.

This chain joins TRBV6-6 and TRBJ2-5, with D possibly TRBD2 on 6 matching bases. The CDR3 covers 13 residues. V lost 2 bases to trimming and J lost 5 bases, with 9 bases between them. The germline V gene has CDR1 MNHNY and CDR2 SVGAGI (reference sequence). The CDR3 bases are TGTGCCAGCAGTTACGGGGGGATGGAGACCCAGTACTTC. As protein: CASSYGGMETQYF.

The rearrangement joins TRBV19 to TRBJ1-2, with 11 bases identical to TRBD1. The CDR3 has 15 residues. The V segment lost 4 bases and the J segment 6 bases; nucleotides outside the gene matches: 7. The V gene's germline CDR1 is LNHDA and CDR2 SQIVND (reference sequence). The CDR3 region is CASSTRGQGVDGYTF. CDR3 bases: TGTGCCAGTAGTACAAGGGGACAGGGGGTGGATGGCTACACCTTC. The variable domain in full, completed from reference TRBV19 and TRBJ1-2, reads DGGITQSPKYLFRKEGQNVTLSCEQNLNHDAMYWYRQDPGQGLRLIYYSQIVNDFQKGDIAEGYSVSREKKESFPLTVTSAQKNPTAFYLCASSTRGQGVDGYTFGSGTRLTVV.

The chain carries TRBV27 and TRBJ2-7, with D perhaps matching TRBD1 (6 bases). Germline loops: CDR1 MNHEY, CDR2 SMNVEV (reference sequence). The V end was cut by 3 bases, the J end by 3 bases, with 15 bases between. This CDR3 spans 15 amino acids. CDR3 amino acids: CASSFGTGNSYEQYF. CDR3 nucleotide sequence: TGTGCCAGCAGTTTTGGCACAGGGAATAGCTACGAGCAGTACTTC.

The V gene is TRBV6-2 or TRBV6-3, the J gene TRBJ2-7; the D gene is possibly TRBD2 (6 bases). The germline CDR1 and CDR2 sequences are MNHEY and SVGEGT. Trimming removed 2 bases from V and 2 bases from J, with 13 bases in between. The length of the CDR3 is 15 residues. The CDR3, as DNA: TGTGCCAGCAGTTACCCGGCGGGCGGGACCTACGAGCAGTACTTC. Translation: CASSYPAGGTYEQYF.

The V gene is TRBV7-9, the J gene TRBJ1-1; D is ambiguous. This CDR3 spans 14 amino acids. In germline, CDR1 is SEHNR, CDR2 FQNEAQ (reference sequence). The ends were cut back, 5 bases at V and 1 base at J, with 11 bases in the middle. CDR3 sequence reads: CASSPWPQNTEAFF. DNA for the CDR3: TGTGCCAGCAGCCCCTGGCCTCAGAACACTGAAGCTTTCTTT.

The sample holds a few counts of this clone. CDR3 protein: CASSDRNTEAFF. In nucleotides, the CDR3 is TGTGCCAGCAGTGACAGGAACACTGAAGCTTTCTTT. The V call is TRBV6-2 or TRBV6-3, the J call TRBJ1-1; tentative D call: TRBD1 (5 bases). The CDR3 extends over 12 amino acids. Trimming stripped 5 bases from V and 1 base from J, with 5 bases between. The germline V gene encodes CDR1 MNHEY and CDR2 SVGEGT.

The chain uses TRBV6-5 and TRBJ1-1; 9 nucleotides match TRBD1. CDR1 is MNHEY, CDR2 SVGAGI, per germline. The V gene end was trimmed by 7 bases and the J gene end by 6 bases; junction bases not matched to a gene: 9. The CDR3 covers 14 residues. CDR3 nucleotide sequence: TGTGCCAGCACCCGACAGGGGGGAGTTTCTGAAGCTTTCTTT. Translated, it gives CASTRQGGVSEAFF.